Presented here are 27 T cell receptor beta chains from one specimen sequenced in a study of blood T cells in healthy people across ages. The second PCR ran about 6 to 11 cycles with a sample-barcoded 5' primer and J-beta primers. Each CDR3 protein is one row after TCRdb ran MiXCR on the 5' RACE reads. The profile covers approximately 800,000 distinct CDR3 sequences, with around 25% appearing a single time and 3% taken by the ten largest. The sample was also linked to a second study, of T cells of mothers and their children.

The sample comprised blood. All receptors derive from a boy aged 5-17 years in good health.

This clonotype was detected only a few times. J is TRBJ2-7 and V is TRBV5-6, with D perhaps matching TRBD2 (6 bases). The J call could be wrong; TRBJ2-1 is a better fit for the DNA end. Germline CDR1 reads SGHDT; CDR2 reads YYEEEE. The CDR3 totals 15 residues. In DNA form, the CDR3 reads TGTGCCAGCAGCTCCTCGGGACTCCTTTTTGGGAAGCAGTTCTTC. Amino acids: CASSSSGLLFGKQFF.

The chain has TRBV4-1 and TRBJ1-2; D is perhaps TRBD1 (5 bases). Germline loops: CDR1 MGHRA, CDR2 YSYEKL. The CDR3 loop spans 16 amino acids. The ends were cut back, 1 base at V and 4 bases at J, with 16 bases in the middle. DNA of the CDR3: TGCGCCAGCAGCCAAGGCGATTCAGGGTTTTTCTATGGCTACACCTTC. This gives the protein CASSQGDSGFFYGYTF.

This chain links TRBV5-1 with TRBJ2-1, with TRBD1 matching 8 bases. The CDR3 runs to 16 residues. J was trimmed by 8 bases and V by 0 bases; bases with no gene match: 10. CDR1 SGHRS and CDR2 YFSETQ come from the germline V gene. CDR3 residues: CASSLAFGQGLDEQFF. The CDR3 nucleotides are TGCGCCAGCAGCTTGGCCTTCGGACAGGGTTTGGATGAGCAGTTCTTC. Based on the CDR3 plus reference TRBV5-1 and TRBJ2-1, the full variable domain is KAGVTQTPRYLIKTRGQQVTLSCSPISGHRSVSWYQQTPGQGLQFLFEYFSETQRNKGNFPGRFSGRQFSNSRSEMNVSTLELGDSALYLCASSLAFGQGLDEQFFGPGTRLTVL.

The chain is built from TRBV28 and TRBJ1-1; D might be TRBD1 (6 bases). Trimming removed 10 bases from V and 2 bases from J, with 17 bases in between. Germline assignment: CDR1 MDHEN and CDR2 SYDVKM. The CDR3 contains 14 residues. CDR3 bases: TGTGCCACCGCGGCGGGGACAATCAACACTGAAGCTTTCTTT. Amino acid sequence: CATAAGTINTEAFF.

The V and J genes are TRBV14 and TRBJ2-5; perhaps TRBD2 as D (5 bases). This CDR3 is 15 amino acids long. In germline, CDR1 is SGHDN, CDR2 FVKESK. The V gene lost 1 base and the J gene lost 5 bases, with 14 bases spanning the gap. CDR3 residues: CASSQGGWRTETQYF. The DNA of the CDR3 is TGTGCCAGCAGCCAAGGTGGCTGGAGGACGGAGACCCAGTACTTC. The variable domain in full, completed from reference TRBV14 and TRBJ2-5, reads EAGVTQFPSHSVIEKGQTVTLRCDPISGHDNLYWYRRVMGKEIKFLLHFVKESKQDESGMPNNRFLAERTGGTYSTLKVQPAELEDSGVYFCASSQGGWRTETQYFGPGTRLLVL.

This clonotype came up once. The CDR3 spells CASSRGTEKETQYF. The CDR3 DNA reads TGTGCCAGCAGCCGCGGGACAGAGAAAGAGACCCAGTACTTC. The chain links TRBV7-6 to TRBJ2-5; D perhaps matches TRBD1 (7 bases). CDR1 and CDR2 from the germline V gene are SGHVS and FNYEAQ. This CDR3 is built from 14 residues. V dropped 5 bases and J dropped 3 bases, with 13 bases sitting between them.

V gene TRBV27 combines with J gene TRBJ1-2; no reliable D call. CDR3 length equals 12 residues. Trimming removed 6 bases at V and 5 bases at J, with 10 bases between. Germline V lookup: CDR1 MNHEY, CDR2 SMNVEV (reference sequence). Written as DNA, the CDR3 is TGTGCCAGCAGCTCCAACCTATATGGCTACACCTTC. This gives the protein CASSSNLYGYTF.

The rearrangement uses TRBV28 and TRBJ2-7, with a possible D match to TRBD2 (6 bases). Per the germline V gene, CDR1 is MDHEN and CDR2 is SYDVKM. Trimming stripped 7 bases from V and 6 bases from J, with 25 bases between. The CDR3 sequence is 16 residues long. CDR3 coding DNA: TGTGCCAGCAAGTCGAGAGGAGGGCCCTTCAGTTCCGAGCAGTACTTC. This encodes CASKSRGGPFSSEQYF.

This clonotype was detected many times. The chain couples TRBV12-3 or TRBV12-4 to TRBJ2-2; 9 nucleotides align to TRBD1. V lost 1 base to trimming and J lost 4 bases; unmatched junction nucleotides: 4. The CDR3 loop spans 16 amino acids. For the CDR3, the DNA is TGTGCCAGCAGTTTAGGCCAGGGACAGGGCACCGGGGAGCTGTTTTTT. It yields the protein CASSLGQGQGTGELFF.

There are a few counts of this clonotype. V gene TRBV20-1 combines with J gene TRBJ2-7; either TRBD1 or TRBD2 may supply D (5 bases each). The CDR3 consists of 13 residues. V was trimmed by 3 bases and J by 4 bases, leaving 13 bases between them. CDR1 and CDR2 from the germline V gene are DFQATT and SNEGSKA (reference sequence). This chain's CDR3 is CSASRDPLYEQYF. Written as DNA, the CDR3 is TGCAGTGCTAGCAGGGACCCTCTATACGAGCAGTACTTC.

This clonotype turned up a few times. The gene calls are TRBV2 and TRBJ2-5; TRBD1 matches 7 bases. The germline V gene has CDR1 SNHLY and CDR2 FYNNEI. J lost 13 bases, V lost 3 bases, and 8 bases had no gene match. This CDR3 has 12 amino acids. The CDR3 bases are TGTGCCAGCAGTGATGCCAAGACAGGGAGGTACTTC. Protein sequence: CASSDAKTGRYF.

The chain is built from TRBV27 and TRBJ1-6; TRBD1 might be the D (6 bases). V was trimmed by 4 bases and J by 10 bases, leaving 17 bases between them. The CDR3 has 15 amino acids. CDR1 is MNHEY and CDR2 is SMNVEV in the germline V gene (reference sequence). CDR3 in amino acids: CASSSRLRGESPLHF. The CDR3 bases are TGTGCCAGCAGTTCCAGGTTGAGGGGGGAATCACCCCTCCACTTT.

This sequence joins TRBV21-1 and TRBJ2-4; the table's D call of TRBD1 was not tested on the DNA. TRBV21-1 is a recognized pseudogene. This CDR3 is built from 20 residues. CDR3 DNA sequence: TGTGCCAGCAGCTCCCGACAGGGAGGAAGACCTCATTTAGCCAAAAACATTCAGTACTTC. It encodes CASSSRQGGRPHLAKNIQYF.

This chain uses TRBV19 with TRBJ2-6, with 8 nucleotides matching TRBD1. Germline lookup yields CDR1 LNHDA and CDR2 SQIVND (reference sequence). This CDR3 spans 18 amino acids. The V and J ends lost 3 bases and 3 bases, in that order; junction bases with no gene match: 10. CDR3 DNA: TGTGCCAGTAGTATGCCACAGGGGGTTAACTATGGGGCCAACGTCCTGACTTTC. Protein: CASSMPQGVNYGANVLTF.

This chain joins TRBV14 and TRBJ2-7; the match to TRBD1 covers 9 bases. V lost 1 base to trimming and J lost 8 bases; unmatched junction nucleotides: 12. The length of the CDR3 is 16 residues. Per germline, CDR1 SGHDN and CDR2 FVKESK. CDR3 nucleotides: TGTGCCAGCAGCCAAGTTCCCAGGACAGGGGACCTTCAGCAGTACTTC. Residues: CASSQVPRTGDLQQYF.

This clonotype has just a few counts. This sequence joins TRBV5-6 and TRBJ1-3; D may be TRBD1 (6 bases). CDR3 length: 15 amino acids. Trimming removed 1 base at V and 0 bases at J, with 8 bases between. The germline V gene encodes CDR1 SGHDT and CDR2 YYEEEE. CDR3 in amino acids: CASSLRDISGNTIYF. CDR3 sequence (DNA): TGTGCCAGCAGCTTGCGGGACATCTCTGGAAACACCATATATTTT.

The chain couples TRBV20-1 to TRBJ2-1; TRBD2 aligns across 11 bases. The germline gives CDR1 DFQATT, CDR2 SNEGSKA (reference sequence). V was clipped by 4 bases and J by 1 base; unmatched bases: 6. The CDR3 length is 16 residues. The CDR3 protein is CSATPASGGSYNEQFF. CDR3 in DNA: TGCAGTGCTACTCCAGCTAGCGGGGGGTCCTACAATGAGCAGTTCTTC.

This clonotype was recorded a few times. The V call is TRBV5-1, the J call TRBJ1-1, with D tentatively TRBD1 (6 bases). CDR1 is SGHRS and CDR2 is YFSETQ in the germline V gene. The V and J ends lost 4 bases and 2 bases respectively, with 15 bases between them. The CDR3 covers 15 residues. As DNA, the CDR3 is TGCGCCAGCAGCGATTACAGGGAGGGAAACACTGAAGCTTTCTTT. Translation: CASSDYREGNTEAFF.

The chain links TRBV4-1 to TRBJ2-7; tentatively, D is TRBD1 or TRBD2 (5 bases each). The CDR3 extends over 17 amino acids. The germline V gene has CDR1 MGHRA and CDR2 YSYEKL. Trimming cost V 3 bases and J 5 bases, with 23 bases left between them. CDR3 residues: CASSHGGWDPEADEQYF. DNA for the CDR3: TGCGCCAGCAGCCATGGTGGGTGGGACCCCGAAGCGGACGAGCAGTACTTC.

The rearrangement joins TRBV28 to TRBJ2-5; no firm D call. The germline CDR1 and CDR2 sequences are MDHEN and SYDVKM. This CDR3 comprises 13 residues. The V end was cut by 7 bases, the J end by 1 base, with 10 bases between. The CDR3 coding sequence is TGTGCCAGCACAGCACACAGCCAAGAGACCCAGTACTTC. This sequence encodes CASTAHSQETQYF.

The chain employs TRBV27 and TRBJ2-5, with 11 bases lining up with TRBD2. TRBJ2-1 matches the DNA end more closely, so the J call is doubtful. From germline, CDR1 is MNHEY and CDR2 SMNVEV (reference sequence). The CDR3 covers 16 residues. This CDR3 is CASSLLAGGLNLEQFF. The CDR3 DNA is TGTGCCAGCAGTTTACTAGCGGGGGGCCTAAACCTTGAGCAGTTCTTC.

This clonotype was recorded a few times. This chain links TRBV5-1 with TRBJ2-5, with a weak D call TRBD2 (5 bases). The closer fit of TRBJ2-7 to the DNA end suggests the J call may be wrong. CDR3 length: 15 amino acids. The germline V gene encodes CDR1 SGHRS and CDR2 YFSETQ. CDR3 nucleotides: TGCGCCAGCAGCTTGGCCGGGATCGGGGCCTACGAGCAGTACTTC. Translated: CASSLAGIGAYEQYF.

This clonotype has just a few counts. The chain is built from TRBV5-6 and TRBJ1-2; a weak D match, TRBD1 (5 bases). This CDR3 is 13 amino acids long. Trimming removed 3 bases at V and 8 bases at J, with 14 bases between. Germline values: CDR1 SGHDT, CDR2 YYEEEE. The CDR3 spells CASSSEPTVGYTF. As DNA, the CDR3 is TGTGCCAGCAGCTCCGAGCCGACAGTCGGCTACACCTTC.

In its sample, this clonotype was seen once. The rearrangement joins TRBV4-1 to TRBJ2-1; TRBD2 is a possible D gene (6 bases). Trimming pared 1 base from V and 8 bases from J, leaving 15 bases between. Germline values: CDR1 MGHRA, CDR2 YSYEKL. This CDR3 region has 15 residues. CDR3 sequence reads: CASSQAMGGGYEQFF. The CDR3 nucleotides are TGCGCCAGCAGCCAAGCAATGGGAGGAGGCTATGAGCAGTTCTTC.

CDR3 in amino acids: CATSDPFFHDSYTF. DNA for the CDR3: TGTGCCACCAGTGACCCCTTCTTTCACGATAGCTACACCTTC. The gene calls are TRBV24-1 and TRBJ1-2; D unresolved. Germline CDR1 and CDR2: KGHDR and SFDVKD. Trimming removed 4 bases at V and 9 bases at J, with 17 bases between. The CDR3 extends over 14 amino acids.

This clonotype was recorded only once. CDR3 loop: CASAPGPRGHEQYF. In nucleotides, the CDR3 is TGTGCCAGCGCTCCAGGGCCCCGCGGCCACGAGCAGTACTTC. The rearrangement joins TRBV28 to TRBJ2-7; D is possibly TRBD1 (5 bases). The CDR3 runs 14 residues. Germline CDR1 is MDHEN and CDR2 is SYDVKM. V lost 8 bases to trimming and J lost 5 bases, with 19 bases between them.

J is TRBJ1-1 and V is TRBV5-1, with unresolved D. This CDR3 spans 13 amino acids. Trimming removed 0 bases from V and 4 bases from J, with 7 bases in between. CDR1 and CDR2 from the germline V gene are SGHRS and YFSETQ. The CDR3 spells CASSLDAPTEAFF. The CDR3 DNA follows: TGCGCCAGCAGCTTGGATGCACCCACTGAAGCTTTCTTT.